These 2 T cell receptor beta chains share one sample of origin, sequenced in a study of identical twins. TCRdb called the 5' RACE reads again in MiXCR, with one record for every CDR3 protein. The table records about 890,000 distinct CDR3 sequences, 10% to 15% of them present only once. These data also formed part of another study, on yellow fever vaccine responses in identical twins.

Sequencing input: PBMCs. Receptors originate from a woman in her late teens or twenties in good health.

The rearrangement links TRBV6-1 to TRBJ2-7; D may correspond to TRBD1 or TRBD2 (7 bases each). The CDR3 covers 15 residues. Trimming shortened V by 4 bases and J by 2 bases, and 15 bases separated the two germline ends. CDR1 is MNHNS, CDR2 SASEGT, per germline. The CDR3 protein is CASSVQGGIAYEQYV. The CDR3 coding sequence is TGTGCCAGCAGTGTCCAGGGGGGGATCGCCTACGAGCAGTACGTC.

V is TRBV28 and J is TRBJ1-3; D unclear. The CDR3 runs 15 residues. CDR1 and CDR2 (germline): MDHEN, SYDVKM. V was clipped by 3 bases and J by 0 bases, with 9 bases between them. The chain's CDR3 is CASSFGEISGNTIYF. CDR3 DNA sequence: TGTGCCAGCAGTTTCGGGGAAATCTCTGGAAACACCATATATTTT. The complete variable domain, with remaining parts taken from reference TRBV28 and TRBJ1-3, reads DVKVTQSSRYLVKRTGEKVFLECVQDMDHENMFWYRQDPGLGLRLIYFSYDVKMKEKGDIPEGYSVSREKKERFSLILESASTNQTSMYLCASSFGEISGNTIYFGEGSWLTVV.